The present T cell receptor beta chain was sequenced within a study of beta chain features in type 1 diabetes. Study overall: Patients did not differ from healthy donors in age, gender or cell yield. Study outcomes and limitations: Across patients, naive, central memory and Treg TCRB repertoires exhibited apparently greater similarity than was observed across healthy donors. Shorter TCRB CDR3s, moderately but significantly so, marked every one of the four CD4+ subsets in Type 1 diabetes patients.

Via the markers CD45RO/CCR7/CD25/CD127/CD95/CD27, stem cell-like memory, regulatory, central memory and naive CD4+ cells were sorted. cDNA synthesis used the whole RNA isolate, giving expressed TCRB sequences. Sequencing used immunoSEQ multiplex PCR; TCRdb keeps in-frame clones, though not all of them. The sample records some 63,000 clones, roughly 60% being singletons. As concerns this clone: Its antigen is unidentified.

In germline, CDR1 is GTSNPN, CDR2 SVGIG (reference sequence). Trimming took off 0 bases at V and 4 bases at J, with 4 bases between the two ends. CDR3 length: 12 residues. The source material was Tregs from blood. The chain couples TRBV30 to TRBJ2-1; the D is unclear. This TCR was sampled from a woman between 18 and 29 years old in good health. CDR3 sequence reads: CAWSVQYNEQFF. As DNA, the CDR3 is TGTGCCTGGAGTGTACAGTACAATGAGCAGTTCTTC.